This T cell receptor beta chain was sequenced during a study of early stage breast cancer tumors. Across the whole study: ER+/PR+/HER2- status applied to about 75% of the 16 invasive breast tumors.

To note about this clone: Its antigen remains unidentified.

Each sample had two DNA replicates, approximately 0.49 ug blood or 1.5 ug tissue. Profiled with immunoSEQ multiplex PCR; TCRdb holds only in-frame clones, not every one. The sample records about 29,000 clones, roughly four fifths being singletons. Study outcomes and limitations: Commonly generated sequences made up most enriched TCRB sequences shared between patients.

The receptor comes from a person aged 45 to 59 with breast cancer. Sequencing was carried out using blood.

DNA for the CDR3: TGTGCCAGCAGCTGGGGCCGCCAGGGCAATGAGCAGTTCTTC. This translates into CASSWGRQGNEQFF. The gene calls are TRBV5-6 and TRBJ2-1, with D possibly matching TRBD1 (5 bases). The CDR3 covers 14 residues. The germline V gene encodes CDR1 SGHDT and CDR2 YYEEEE. V gave up 3 bases and J gave up 6 bases, with 13 bases separating them. Full variable domain (rest looked up from reference TRBV5-6 and TRBJ2-1): DAGVTQSPTHLIKTRGQQVTLRCSPKSGHDTVSWYQQALGQGPQFIFQYYEEEERQRGNFPDRFSGHQFPNYSSELNVNALLLGDSALYLCASSWGRQGNEQFFGPGTRLTVL.